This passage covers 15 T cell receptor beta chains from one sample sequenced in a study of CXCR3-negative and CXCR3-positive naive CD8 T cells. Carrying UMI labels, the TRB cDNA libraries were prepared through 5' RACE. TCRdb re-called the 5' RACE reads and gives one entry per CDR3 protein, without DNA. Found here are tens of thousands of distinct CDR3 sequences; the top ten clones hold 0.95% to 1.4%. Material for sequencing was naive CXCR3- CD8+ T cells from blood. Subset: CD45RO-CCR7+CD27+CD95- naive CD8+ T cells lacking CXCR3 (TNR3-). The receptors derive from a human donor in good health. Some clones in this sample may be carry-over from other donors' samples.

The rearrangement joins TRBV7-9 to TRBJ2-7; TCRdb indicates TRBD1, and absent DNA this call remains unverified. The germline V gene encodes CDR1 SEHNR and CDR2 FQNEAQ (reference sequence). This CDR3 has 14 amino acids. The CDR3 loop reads CASSLTGATYEQYF.

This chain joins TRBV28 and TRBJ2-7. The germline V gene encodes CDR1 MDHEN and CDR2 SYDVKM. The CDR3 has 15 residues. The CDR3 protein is CASSFEVGGSYEQYF.

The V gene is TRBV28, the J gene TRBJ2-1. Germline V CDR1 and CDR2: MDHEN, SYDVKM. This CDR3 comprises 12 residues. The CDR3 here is CASSLWDNEQFF.

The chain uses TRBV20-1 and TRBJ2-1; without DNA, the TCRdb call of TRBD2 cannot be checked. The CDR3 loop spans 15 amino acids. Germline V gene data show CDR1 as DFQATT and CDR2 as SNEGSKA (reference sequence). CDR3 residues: CSARELAGSYNEQFF.

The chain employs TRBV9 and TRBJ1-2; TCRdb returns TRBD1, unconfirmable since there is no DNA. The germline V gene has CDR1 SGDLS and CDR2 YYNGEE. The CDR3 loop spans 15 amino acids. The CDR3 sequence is CASSATGTGVGGYTF.

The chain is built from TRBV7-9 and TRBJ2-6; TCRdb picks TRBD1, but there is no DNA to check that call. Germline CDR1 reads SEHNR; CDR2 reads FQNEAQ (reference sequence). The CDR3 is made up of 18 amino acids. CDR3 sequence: CASSLQDTGVSGANVLTF.

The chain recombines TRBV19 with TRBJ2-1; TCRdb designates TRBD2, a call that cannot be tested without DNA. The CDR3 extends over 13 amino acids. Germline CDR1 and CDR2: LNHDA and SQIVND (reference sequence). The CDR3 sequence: CASIGTSGNEQFF.

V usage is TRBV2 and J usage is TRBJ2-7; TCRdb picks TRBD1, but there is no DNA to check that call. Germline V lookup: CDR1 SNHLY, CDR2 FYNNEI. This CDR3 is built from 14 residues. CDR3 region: CASSGYRQGYEQYF.

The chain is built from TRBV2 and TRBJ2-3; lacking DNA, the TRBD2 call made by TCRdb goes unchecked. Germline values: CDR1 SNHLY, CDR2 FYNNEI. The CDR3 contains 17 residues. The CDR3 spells CASSPSNDRDYLVAQYF.

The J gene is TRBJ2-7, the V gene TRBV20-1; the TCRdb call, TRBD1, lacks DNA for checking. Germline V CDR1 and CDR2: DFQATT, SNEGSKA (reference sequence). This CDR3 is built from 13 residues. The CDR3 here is CSAREQGGYEQYF.

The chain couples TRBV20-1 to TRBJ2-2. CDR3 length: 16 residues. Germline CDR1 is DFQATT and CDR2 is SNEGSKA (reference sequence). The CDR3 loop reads CSASSPGSRDTGELFF.

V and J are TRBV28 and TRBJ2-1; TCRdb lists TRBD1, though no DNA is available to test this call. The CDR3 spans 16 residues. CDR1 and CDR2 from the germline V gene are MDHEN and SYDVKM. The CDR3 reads CASSSLTGLITDEQFF. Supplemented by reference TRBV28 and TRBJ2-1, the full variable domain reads DVKVTQSSRYLVKRTGEKVFLECVQDMDHENMFWYRQDPGLGLRLIYFSYDVKMKEKGDIPEGYSVSREKKERFSLILESASTNQTSMYLCASSSLTGLITDEQFFGPGTRLTVL.

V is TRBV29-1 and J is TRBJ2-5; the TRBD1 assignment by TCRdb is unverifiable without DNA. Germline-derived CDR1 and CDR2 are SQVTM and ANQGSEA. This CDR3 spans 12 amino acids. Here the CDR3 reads CSVERQQETQYF.

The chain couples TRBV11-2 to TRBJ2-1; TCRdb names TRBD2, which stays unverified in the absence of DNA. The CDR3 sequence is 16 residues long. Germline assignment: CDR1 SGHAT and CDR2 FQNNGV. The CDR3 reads CASSRRTSGGTNEQFF.

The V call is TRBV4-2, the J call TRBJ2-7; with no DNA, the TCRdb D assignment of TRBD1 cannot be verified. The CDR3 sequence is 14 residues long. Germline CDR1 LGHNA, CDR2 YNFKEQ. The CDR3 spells CASSQELTPGEQYF.